The 12 T cell receptor beta chains in this list originate from one sample, sequenced in a study of blood T cell repertoires in COVID-19. The repertoire was sequenced with immunoSEQ multiplex PCR; TCRdb's copy has only in-frame clones and lacks some. The data hold 130,000 or so clones, with roughly four fifths observed a single time. Sequenced material: peripheral blood. Receptors were obtained from a human donor in a cohort sampled during active COVID-19.

The J gene is TRBJ1-4, the V gene TRBV27; D remains ambiguous. Germline loops: CDR1 MNHEY, CDR2 SMNVEV (reference sequence). Trimming shortened V by 5 bases and J by 10 bases, and 11 bases separated the two germline ends. CDR3 size: 12 residues. The CDR3 DNA is TGTGCCAGCAGTCCCTGGACTGGAAAACTGTTTTTT. Its protein is CASSPWTGKLFF.

Written as DNA, the CDR3 is TGTGCCAGCAGCTATGGACTAGCGGGAACCTACGAGCAGTACTTC. It specifies CASSYGLAGTYEQYF. The chain joins TRBV7-2 to TRBJ2-7, with 12 bases aligning to TRBD2. CDR3 length: 15 amino acids. The V gene end was trimmed by 4 bases and the J gene end by 2 bases; junction bases not matched to a gene: 3. Germline V lookup: CDR1 SGHTA, CDR2 FQGNSA.

The rearrangement uses TRBV10-3 and TRBJ2-7; 7 bases match TRBD2. Germline V gene data show CDR1 as ENHRY and CDR2 as SYGVKD. The V gene end was trimmed by 2 bases and the J gene end by 0 bases; junction bases not matched to a gene: 7. The CDR3 consists of 16 residues. This CDR3 reads CAISEGSGGSSYEQYF. CDR3 coding DNA: TGTGCCATCAGTGAGGGCTCGGGGGGTAGCTCCTACGAGCAGTACTTC.

The rearrangement uses TRBV18 and TRBJ2-7, with a tentative D call TRBD2 (8 bases). The CDR3 sequence is 18 residues long. The germline V and J ends were trimmed by 4 bases and 0 bases, with 22 bases remaining between them. CDR1 is KGHSH and CDR2 is LQKENI in the germline V gene. The CDR3 DNA reads as TGTGCCAGCTCACGCCGGGACAGCGCCGGGACTAGCTCCTACGAGCAGTACTTC. Amino acids: CASSRRDSAGTSSYEQYF.

This clone turned up a few times. This chain links TRBV5-4 with TRBJ1-2; weak D call: TRBD1 (5 bases). CDR1 SGHNT and CDR2 YYREEE come from the germline V gene (reference sequence). Trimming took 7 bases from V and 6 from J, leaving 19 bases between them. This CDR3 has 14 amino acids. This CDR3 is CASRSWGEVDGYTF. In DNA form, the CDR3 reads TGTGCCAGCCGTTCCTGGGGGGAAGTGGATGGCTACACCTTC.

This clone has just one count. This same CDR3 is encoded by further DNA sequences in the sample. J is TRBJ2-7 and V is TRBV19; D not certain. Germline V CDR1 and CDR2: LNHDA, SQIVND (reference sequence). CDR3 size: 14 residues. The ends were cut back, 1 base at V and 0 bases at J, with 7 bases in the middle. The CDR3 sequence: CASSIAGSSYEQYF. In DNA form, the CDR3 reads TGTGCCAGTAGTATAGCTGGCAGCTCCTACGAGCAGTACTTC.

The genes are TRBV2 and TRBJ1-6; D remains ambiguous. The V end was cut by 6 bases, the J end by 0 bases, with 9 bases between. Germline values: CDR1 SNHLY, CDR2 FYNNEI. This CDR3 contains 15 residues. CDR3 loop: CASRSESSYNSPLHF. CDR3 nucleotide sequence: TGTGCCAGCAGATCCGAGAGCTCCTATAATTCACCCCTCCACTTT.

This chain connects TRBV9 to TRBJ2-7; the D gene is possibly TRBD2 (5 bases). The germline gives CDR1 SGDLS, CDR2 YYNGEE. The V gene lost 6 bases and the J gene lost 3 bases, with 16 bases spanning the gap. The CDR3 runs 14 residues. The CDR3 sequence is CASNPDGGGYEQYF. The CDR3 coding sequence is TGTGCCAGCAACCCTGACGGAGGCGGCTACGAGCAGTACTTC. The variable domain in full, with the rest retrieved from reference TRBV9 and TRBJ2-7, is DSGVTQTPKHLITATGQRVTLRCSPRSGDLSVYWYQQSLDQGLQFLIQYYNGEERAKGNILERFSAQQFPDLHSELNLSSLELGDSALYFCASNPDGGGYEQYFGPGTRLTVT.

The gene calls are TRBV6-5 and TRBJ2-7; 10 bases match TRBD2. Germline V lookup: CDR1 MNHEY, CDR2 SVGAGI. Trimming cost V 2 bases and J 9 bases; bases outside gene matches: 10. This CDR3 has 15 residues. The CDR3 coding sequence is TGTGCCAGCAGTTACAGTGGTCTAGCGGGGGACGTGCAGTACTTC. Amino acid sequence: CASSYSGLAGDVQYF.

This clone was seen more than once but under ten times. Additional DNA sequences in this sample encode the identical CDR3. The chain couples TRBV28 to TRBJ2-7; perhaps TRBD1 as D (5 bases). Germline values: CDR1 MDHEN, CDR2 SYDVKM. CDR3 length: 13 residues. V shed 2 bases and J shed 2 bases, with 7 bases lying between them. CDR3 protein: CASSLDSTYEQYF. CDR3 DNA: TGTGCCAGCAGTTTAGACAGTACCTACGAGCAGTACTTC.

The genes are TRBV5-1 and TRBJ1-1; D gene unclear. The germline V and J ends were trimmed by 0 bases and 10 bases, with 19 bases remaining between them. In germline, CDR1 is SGHRS, CDR2 YFSETQ. The CDR3 runs 15 residues. CDR3 amino acids: CASSLAERDLRGAFF. The CDR3 nucleotides are TGCGCCAGCAGCTTGGCGGAACGGGATCTTAGAGGAGCTTTCTTT.

The chain recombines TRBV4-2 with TRBJ1-5, with D possibly matching TRBD1 (6 bases). The CDR3 extends over 15 amino acids. Trimming removed 4 bases from V and 1 base from J, with 11 bases in between. Germline V gene sequence: CDR1 LGHNA, CDR2 YNFKEQ. The CDR3 DNA is TGTGCCAGCAGCCTCGAGGGGGGGAGCAATCAGCCCCAGCATTTT. Its translation is CASSLEGGSNQPQHF.